Listed below are T cell receptor beta chains from one sample, sequenced in a study of cytomegalovirus exposure and HLA in healthy donors. The assay was immunoSEQ multiplex PCR, and TCRdb's table has in-frame clones only and misses some. The repertoire includes 95,000 or so clones, about four fifths of them detected once, and less than 5% sits in the top ten. The sample consisted of PBMCs. The receptors stem from a woman in her seventies in good health and CMV-seropositive. CDR3s include the opening cysteine and the closing phenylalanine or tryptophan. Each record gives: clone size, CDR3 length, D gene, V gene, J gene, CDR3 protein, CDR3 DNA. D genes are given only for firm matches. Part of the rows lack a size; the others show once, few, many or a class for expanded clones.

size: NA; length: 15; D: NA; V: TRBV6-1; J: TRBJ2-1; CDR3: CASSEKASSYNEQFF; DNA: TGTGCCAGCAGTGAAAAAGCGAGCTCCTACAATGAGCAGTTCTTC
size: NA; length: 14; D: TRBD1; V: TRBV5-1; J: TRBJ2-2; CDR3: CASSFQGDTGELFF; DNA: TGCGCCAGCAGCTTCCAGGGGGACACCGGGGAGCTGTTTTTT
size: NA; length: 14; D: NA; V: TRBV5-4; J: TRBJ2-7; CDR3: CASREGTGAYEQYF; DNA: TGTGCCAGCAGGGAGGGGACTGGAGCCTACGAGCAGTACTTC
size: once; length: 16; D: TRBD2; V: TRBV11-2; J: TRBJ2-3; CDR3: CASSLVAGGVADTQYF; DNA: TGTGCCAGCAGCTTAGTGGCGGGGGGGGTCGCAGATACGCAGTATTTT
size: NA; length: 16; D: TRBD2; V: TRBV28; J: TRBJ2-2; CDR3: CASSFRTSGRTGELFF; DNA: TGTGCCAGCAGTTTCCGGACTAGCGGGAGGACCGGGGAGCTGTTTTTT
size: NA; length: 15; D: NA; V: TRBV5-1; J: TRBJ2-1; CDR3: CASSLERGSYNEQFF; DNA: TGCGCCAGCAGCTTGGAAAGGGGCTCCTACAATGAGCAGTTCTTC
size: NA; length: 14; D: TRBD1; V: TRBV2; J: TRBJ1-2; CDR3: CASSGYRGSYGYTF; DNA: TGTGCCAGCAGTGGGTACAGGGGAAGCTATGGCTACACCTTC
size: NA; length: 18; D: NA; V: TRBV9; J: TRBJ2-1; CDR3: CASSVIQGGPGRNNEQFF; DNA: TGTGCCAGCAGCGTTATTCAGGGAGGCCCCGGTCGTAACAATGAGCAGTTCTTC
size: NA; length: 15; D: TRBD1; V: TRBV18; J: TRBJ2-1; CDR3: CASSNGQGTYNEQFF; DNA: TGTGCCAGCTCAAACGGACAGGGAACCTACAATGAGCAGTTCTTC
size: once; length: 11; D: NA; V: TRBV7-2; J: TRBJ2-1; CDR3: CASSLEWRQFF; DNA: TGTGCCAGCAGCTTAGAGTGGAGGCAGTTCTTC
size: NA; length: 13; D: TRBD1; V: TRBV6-4; J: TRBJ2-1; CDR3: CASSEIKGQGYFF; DNA: TGTGCCAGCAGTGAAATTAAGGGACAGGGGTATTTCTTC
size: few; length: 14; D: NA; V: TRBV5-1; J: TRBJ1-4; CDR3: CASSFGKGGEKLFF; DNA: TGCGCCAGCAGCTTCGGAAAAGGAGGTGAAAAACTGTTTTTT
size: NA; length: 15; D: TRBD2; V: TRBV9; J: TRBJ2-1; CDR3: CASSVGSGSSYEQFF; DNA: TGTGCCAGCAGCGTAGGTAGCGGGAGTTCCTATGAGCAGTTCTTC